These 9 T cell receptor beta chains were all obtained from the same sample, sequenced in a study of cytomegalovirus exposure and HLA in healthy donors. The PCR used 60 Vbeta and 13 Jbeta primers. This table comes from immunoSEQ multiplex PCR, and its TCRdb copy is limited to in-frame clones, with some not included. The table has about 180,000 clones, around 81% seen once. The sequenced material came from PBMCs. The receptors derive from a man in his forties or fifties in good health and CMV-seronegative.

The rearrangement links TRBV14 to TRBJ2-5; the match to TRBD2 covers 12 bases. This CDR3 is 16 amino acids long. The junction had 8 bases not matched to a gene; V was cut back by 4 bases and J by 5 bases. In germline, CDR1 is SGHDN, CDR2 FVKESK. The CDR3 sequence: CASSRASGRAAETQYF. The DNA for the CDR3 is TGTGCCAGCAGCCGAGCTAGCGGGAGGGCCGCGGAGACCCAGTACTTC. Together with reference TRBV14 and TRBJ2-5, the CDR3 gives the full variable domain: EAGVTQFPSHSVIEKGQTVTLRCDPISGHDNLYWYRRVMGKEIKFLLHFVKESKQDESGMPNNRFLAERTGGTYSTLKVQPAELEDSGVYFCASSRASGRAAETQYFGPGTRLLVL.

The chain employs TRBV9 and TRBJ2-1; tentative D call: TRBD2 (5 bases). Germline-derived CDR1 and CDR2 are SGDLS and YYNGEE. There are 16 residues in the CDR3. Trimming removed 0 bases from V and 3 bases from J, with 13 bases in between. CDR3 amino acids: CASSVAVGRYYNEQFF. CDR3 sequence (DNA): TGTGCCAGCAGCGTAGCCGTAGGGAGATACTACAATGAGCAGTTCTTC.

The CDR3 region has the DNA TGCGCCAGCAGCTTCCGGGGGGCCGCCACTGAAGCTTTCTTT. Encoded protein: CASSFRGAATEAFF. This sequence joins TRBV5-1 and TRBJ1-1, with TRBD1 as a possible D gene (6 bases). The CDR3 sequence is 14 residues long. V lost 2 bases to trimming and J lost 4 bases, with 12 bases between them. Germline V CDR1 and CDR2: SGHRS, YFSETQ.

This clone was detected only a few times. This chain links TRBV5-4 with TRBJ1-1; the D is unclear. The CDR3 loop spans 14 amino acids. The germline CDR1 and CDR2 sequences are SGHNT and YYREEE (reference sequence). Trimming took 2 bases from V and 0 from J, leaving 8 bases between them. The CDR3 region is CASSFEQLNTEAFF. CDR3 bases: TGTGCCAGCAGCTTTGAACAGCTGAACACTGAAGCTTTCTTT.

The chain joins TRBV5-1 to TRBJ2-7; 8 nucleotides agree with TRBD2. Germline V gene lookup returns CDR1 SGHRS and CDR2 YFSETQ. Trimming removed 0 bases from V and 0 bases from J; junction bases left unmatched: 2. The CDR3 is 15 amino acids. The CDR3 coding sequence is TGCGCCAGCAGCTTGGTTAGCGGGGTCTCCTACGAGCAGTACTTC. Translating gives CASSLVSGVSYEQYF.

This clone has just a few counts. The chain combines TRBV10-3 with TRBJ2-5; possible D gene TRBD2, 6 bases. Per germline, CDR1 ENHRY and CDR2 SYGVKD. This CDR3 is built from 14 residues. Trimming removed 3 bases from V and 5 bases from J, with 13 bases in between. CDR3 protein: CAISDGGNLETQYF. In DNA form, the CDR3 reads TGTGCCATCAGTGACGGGGGAAATCTGGAGACCCAGTACTTC.

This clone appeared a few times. The DNA for the CDR3 is TGTGCCAGCCGGGTTTCTGGGGCCAACGTCCTGACTTTC. It codes for CASRVSGANVLTF. This chain connects TRBV7-2 to TRBJ2-6, with unresolved D. Per germline, CDR1 SGHTA and CDR2 FQGNSA. This CDR3 region has 13 residues. V was cut by 8 bases and J by 1 base, with 6 bases left in between. Complete variable domain (other parts from reference TRBV7-2 and TRBJ2-6): GAGVSQSPSNKVTEKGKDVELRCDPISGHTALYWYRQSLGQGLEFLIYFQGNSAPDKSGLPSDRFSAERTGGSVSTLTIQRTQQEDSAVYLCASRVSGANVLTFGAGSRLTVL.

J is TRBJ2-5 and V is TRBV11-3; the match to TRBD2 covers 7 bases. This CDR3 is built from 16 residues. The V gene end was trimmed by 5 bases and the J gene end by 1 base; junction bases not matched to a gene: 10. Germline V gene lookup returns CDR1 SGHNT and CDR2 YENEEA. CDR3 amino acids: CASSPGATSAQETQYF. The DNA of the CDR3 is TGTGCCAGCAGCCCCGGGGCCACTAGCGCCCAAGAGACCCAGTACTTC.

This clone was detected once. The CDR3 DNA reads TGTGCCAGTAACAGGGGCTCTGGGGCCAACGTCCTGACTTTC. Translated, it gives CASNRGSGANVLTF. V usage is TRBV19 and J usage is TRBJ2-6; TRBD1 matches at 7 bases. The germline V gene has CDR1 LNHDA and CDR2 SQIVND (reference sequence). The CDR3 totals 14 residues. J gave up 0 bases and V 7 bases, and 0 bases lay outside the gene matches.